A selection of T cell receptor beta chains follows, all from one sample in a study of shared clonotypes between healthy human individuals. The data were produced by immunoSEQ multiplex PCR, yet TCRdb's version contains in-frame clones alone and is incomplete. Among a few hundred thousand clones listed, just over 75% were seen once. Sequencing was performed on PBMCs. The receptor set was obtained from a woman aged 40-49 years in good health. Some clones in this sample may be carry-over from other donors' samples. Each CDR3 is given with its conserved first and last residue. The D gene is left open where the match is weak. Size tells how often a clone was seen (once, few, many) or the class of an expanded clone, and some rows leave it out.

D	size	V	J	length	DNA	CDR3
-	-	TRBV4-1	TRBJ2-7	13	TGCGCCAGCAGCCACCGCCAGTTCTACGAGCAGTACTTC	CASSHRQFYEQYF
-	-	TRBV6-1	TRBJ1-3	15	TGTGCCAGCAGTGAAGCGGGCCCCTCTGGAAACACCATATATTTT	CASSEAGPSGNTIYF
-	-	TRBV6-5	TRBJ1-2	15	TGTGCCAGCAGTTACTCGCGGGGGGCTAACTATGGCTACACCTTC	CASSYSRGANYGYTF
-	-	TRBV7-9	TRBJ1-5	15	TGTGCCAGCAGCTTAGGTCCCCAGGGATTCCAGCCCCAGCATTTT	CASSLGPQGFQPQHF
-	-	TRBV7-8	TRBJ2-1	18	TGTGCCAGCAGCTTCGGAACATATCGGGGCAACTCCTACAATGAGCAGTTCTTC	CASSFGTYRGNSYNEQFF
TRBD2	-	TRBV5-4	TRBJ2-3	17	TGTGCCAGCAGCCCACCCACTAGCGGGCGATTCACAGATACGCAGTATTTT	CASSPPTSGRFTDTQYF
-	-	TRBV7-2	TRBJ1-1	15	TGTGCCAGCAGCTCAGGGACCCTTAGGGGAACTGAAGCTTTCTTT	CASSSGTLRGTEAFF
-	-	TRBV7-8	TRBJ1-1	21	TGTGCCAGCAGCCCCCAAAACCTGTATTACCTGATCGACAAAGGGAACACTGAAGCTTTCTTT	CASSPQNLYYLIDKGNTEAFF
-	few	TRBV6-1	TRBJ2-1	12	TGTGCCAGCAGCACTACTTACAATGAGCAGTTCTTC	CASSTTYNEQFF
TRBD1	-	TRBV19	TRBJ1-5	12	TGTGCCAGTAGTCCCGGACAGGGTACCCAGCATTTT	CASSPGQGTQHF
TRBD2	few	TRBV9	TRBJ2-1	15	TGTGCCAGCAGCGTAGAGGCTAGCGGGGACAATGAGCAGTTCTTC	CASSVEASGDNEQFF
TRBD2	-	TRBV5-6	TRBJ2-1	16	TGTGCCAGCAGCTTCCCAGCGGGAGGGCCTCACAATGAGCAGTTCTTC	CASSFPAGGPHNEQFF
TRBD1	-	TRBV29-1	TRBJ2-7	14	TGCAGCGTTGAAGATCAGGGGGCCGATTACGAGCAGTACTTC	CSVEDQGADYEQYF
TRBD1	-	TRBV27	TRBJ2-3	15	TGTGCCAGCAGTGGGACAGGGGAGGGAACAGATACGCAGTATTTT	CASSGTGEGTDTQYF
TRBD2	-	TRBV4-3	TRBJ2-1	15	TGCGCCAGCAGCCTCGGGACTAGCGGCCACAGTGAGCAGTTCTTC	CASSLGTSGHSEQFF
-	few	TRBV2	TRBJ1-1	16	TGTGCCAGCACGGACTTAGCAGGCGGGCGTGACACTGAAGCTTTCTTT	CASTDLAGGRDTEAFF
-	-	TRBV28	TRBJ1-5	15	TGTGCCAGCAGCATAGGGACAATTAGCAATCAGCCCCAGCATTTT	CASSIGTISNQPQHF
-	many	TRBV29-1	TRBJ2-3	11	TGCAGCGTTGAGACGGGAAATACGCAGTATTTT	CSVETGNTQYF
-	-	TRBV28	TRBJ1-2	14	TGTGCCAGCAGCTCAGCCTGGGGTGGCTATGGCTACACCTTC	CASSSAWGGYGYTF
-	-	TRBV28	TRBJ1-5	17	TGTGCCAGCAGTTTCCGGGTAGGAGACTATAGCAATCAGCCCCAGCATTTT	CASSFRVGDYSNQPQHF
TRBD2	many	TRBV28	TRBJ2-7	18	TGTGCCAGCAGTTTATACCCATTCCGCGGGACTAGCAACTACGAGCAGTACTTC	CASSLYPFRGTSNYEQYF
TRBD2	-	TRBV11-2	TRBJ2-5	17	TGTGCCAGCAGTTGGGCTGGGAACCTAGCGGGAGCAGAGACCCAGTACTTC	CASSWAGNLAGAETQYF
TRBD2	-	TRBV28	TRBJ2-7	15	TGTGCCAGCAGTTCCGCTAGCGGAAGCTCCTACGAGCAGTACTTC	CASSSASGSSYEQYF
-	-	TRBV29-1	TRBJ2-7	13	TGCAGCGTGTTAGATTCTGGGGCGGGGGAGCAGTACTTC	CSVLDSGAGEQYF
TRBD1	-	TRBV29-1	TRBJ2-2	14	TGCAGCGTTGGGACAGGAACGAACACCGGGGAGCTGTTTTTT	CSVGTGTNTGELFF
-	-	TRBV9	TRBJ1-3	16	TGTGCCAGCAGCGTAGAGGGGGGTTTGGAAGGAAACACCATATATTTT	CASSVEGGLEGNTIYF
TRBD2	-	TRBV7-9	TRBJ2-3	14	TGTGCCAGCAGGTTAGCGGGAGTCGCAGATACGCAGTATTTT	CASRLAGVADTQYF
TRBD2	-	TRBV6-6	TRBJ2-1	14	TGTGCCAGCAGTACCCCCGGGACTACCAATGAGCAGTTCTTC	CASSTPGTTNEQFF
TRBD1	few	TRBV29-1	TRBJ1-5	17	TGCAGCGTTGAAGACATTGAGGACAGGGGGCTGAGTCAGCCCCAGCATTTT	CSVEDIEDRGLSQPQHF
-	-	TRBV7-8	TRBJ1-5	13	TGTGCCAGCAGCTTAGCGCCAGATCAGCCCCAGCATTTT	CASSLAPDQPQHF
-	-	TRBV2	TRBJ1-1	14	TGTGCCAGCAGTGTTGAGGCAGAGAACACTGAAGCTTTCTTT	CASSVEAENTEAFF
TRBD1	-	TRBV4-1	TRBJ1-1	13	TGCGCCAGCAGCCAAGCCTCACAGGGGAAGCGGTCCTTT	CASSQASQGKRSF
-	few	TRBV11-2	TRBJ2-7	16	TGTGCCAGCAGCTCCATGGGCCGGGACCCCAAAACCGAGCAGTACTTC	CASSSMGRDPKTEQYF
TRBD2	few	TRBV5-1	TRBJ2-7	16	TGCGCCAGCAGCGTGGATGCTAGCGGGAGCATGTACGAGCAGTACTTC	CASSVDASGSMYEQYF
-	-	TRBV11-3	TRBJ2-2	13	TGTGCCAGCAGCTTAGGGTACACCGGGGAGCTGTTTTTT	CASSLGYTGELFF
-	-	TRBV27	TRBJ1-5	14	TGTGCCAGCAGTTTATCGAGGAGCAATCAGCCCCAGCATTTT	CASSLSRSNQPQHF
TRBD2	-	TRBV5-1	TRBJ2-1	16	TGCGCCAGCAGCCCGACTAGCGGGGTTGCCTACAATGAGCAGTTCTTC	CASSPTSGVAYNEQFF
-	-	TRBV14	TRBJ1-3	14	TGTGCCAGCAGCCAAGAACTGGGGGGAAACACCATATATTTT	CASSQELGGNTIYF
TRBD1	-	TRBV29-1	TRBJ1-1	15	TGCAGCGTTGAAGATTTTGGACAGGGGGCGGAAGAAGCTTTCTTT	CSVEDFGQGAEEAFF
-	-	TRBV7-2	TRBJ2-1	16	TGTGCCAGCAGCTTAGCCCCACGGTGGAGAAACAATGAGCAGTTCTTC	CASSLAPRWRNNEQFF
TRBD1	few	TRBV5-1	TRBJ1-1	13	TGCGCCAGCAGCCGGACAGGGGGCACTGAAGCTTTCTTT	CASSRTGGTEAFF
-	few	TRBV9	TRBJ2-3	14	TGTGCCAGCAACCCGTCAGCGAGGGCAGATACGCAGTATTTT	CASNPSARADTQYF
-	-	TRBV6-6	TRBJ1-1	13	TGTGCCAGCAGTTACAGAGGGGGGACTGAAGCTTTCTTT	CASSYRGGTEAFF
TRBD2	-	TRBV7-6	TRBJ2-7	14	TGTGCCAGCAGCCGCGGGGGTAACCCCTACGAGCAGTACTTC	CASSRGGNPYEQYF
-	-	TRBV5-4	TRBJ2-1	15	TGTGCCAGCAGCTTGGAATCGGCCGGATACAATGAGCAGTTCTTC	CASSLESAGYNEQFF